The clone carrying this T cell receptor beta chain was observed a handful of times. Antigen: not known. Regarding time point: newly diagnosed GD, antithyroid drugs for less than 3 months. PBMC-derived RNA was used for the TCR library. The CDR3 has 16 residues. Looked up from germline, CDR1 is MNHEY and CDR2 is SVGEGT. The trim removed 0 bases at V and 6 bases at J, leaving 8 bases unmatched. Library construction for TCR beta used iRepertoire HTBI primers and Arm-PCR of CDR3 regions. TCRdb reprocessed the multiplex PCR reads with MiXCR, giving one entry per CDR3 protein. The sample contains about 540,000 distinct CDR3 sequences, 13% of which appear only once. The source of the sample is a study of regulatory T cells in long-lasting Graves disease. Study-wide results and limits: Thyroid tissue was not sampled; only peripheral blood was. New patients shared 800 to 1,000 public clonotypes, and persistent patients shared more, with around 2,600.

These same data were also listed under a study on T cells in Graves' hyperthyroidism and ophthalmopathy. In that study: HTBI primers were the set used in a first-round RT-PCR of the TCR CDR3. In blood, most of the thyroid clonotypes expanded above 0.001 were also present.

The chain links TRBV6-2 or TRBV6-3 to TRBJ2-1; 7 nucleotides line up with TRBD2. The sequencing used peripheral blood mononuclear cells (PBMCs), collected at new diagnosis, from a patient treated with antithyroid drugs. The sequence was obtained from a young man with Graves disease. The CDR3 DNA reads TGTGCCAGCAGTTACTCCGCGGGGGTAGGACTCAATGAGCAGTTCTTC. It is translated as CASSYSAGVGLNEQFF.